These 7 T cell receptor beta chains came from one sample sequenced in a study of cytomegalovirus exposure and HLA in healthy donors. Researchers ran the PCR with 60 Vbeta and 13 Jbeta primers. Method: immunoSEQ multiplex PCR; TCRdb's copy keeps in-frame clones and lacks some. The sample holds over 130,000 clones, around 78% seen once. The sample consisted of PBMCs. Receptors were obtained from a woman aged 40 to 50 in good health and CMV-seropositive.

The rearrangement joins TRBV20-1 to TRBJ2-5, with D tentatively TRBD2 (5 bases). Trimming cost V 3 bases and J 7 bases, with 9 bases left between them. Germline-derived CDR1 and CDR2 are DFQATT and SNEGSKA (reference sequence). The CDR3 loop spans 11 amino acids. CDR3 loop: CSARQEVTQYF. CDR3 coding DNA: TGCAGTGCTAGGCAGGAGGTGACCCAGTACTTC.

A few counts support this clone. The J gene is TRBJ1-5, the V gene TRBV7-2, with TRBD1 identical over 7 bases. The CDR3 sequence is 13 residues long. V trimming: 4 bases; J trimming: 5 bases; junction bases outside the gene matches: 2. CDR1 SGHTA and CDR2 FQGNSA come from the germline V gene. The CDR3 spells CASSSQGHQPQHF. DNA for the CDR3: TGTGCCAGCAGCTCACAGGGGCATCAGCCCCAGCATTTT.

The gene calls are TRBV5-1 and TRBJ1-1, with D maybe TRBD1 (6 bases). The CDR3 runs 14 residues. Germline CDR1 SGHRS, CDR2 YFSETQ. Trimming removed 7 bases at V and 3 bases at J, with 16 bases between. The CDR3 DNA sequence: TGCGCCAGCCGCAGGGGAGGGGGGGACACTGAAGCTTTCTTT. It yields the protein CASRRGGGDTEAFF. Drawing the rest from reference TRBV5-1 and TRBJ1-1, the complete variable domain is KAGVTQTPRYLIKTRGQQVTLSCSPISGHRSVSWYQQTPGQGLQFLFEYFSETQRNKGNFPGRFSGRQFSNSRSEMNVSTLELGDSALYLCASRRGGGDTEAFFGQGTRLTVV.

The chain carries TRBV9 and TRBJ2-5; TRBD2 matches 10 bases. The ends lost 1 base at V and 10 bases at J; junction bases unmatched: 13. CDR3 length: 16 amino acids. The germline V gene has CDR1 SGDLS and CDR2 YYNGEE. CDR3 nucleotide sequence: TGTGCCAGCAGCGTACAAGCGGGAGGGCCCGTGAGTATCCAGTACTTC. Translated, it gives CASSVQAGGPVSIQYF.

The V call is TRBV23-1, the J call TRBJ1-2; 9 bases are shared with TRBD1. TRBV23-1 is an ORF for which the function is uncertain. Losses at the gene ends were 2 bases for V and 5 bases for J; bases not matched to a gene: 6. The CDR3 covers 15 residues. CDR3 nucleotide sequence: TGCGCCAGCAGTCAAACGGACAGGGGAGGGTATGGCTACACCTTC. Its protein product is CASSQTDRGGYGYTF.

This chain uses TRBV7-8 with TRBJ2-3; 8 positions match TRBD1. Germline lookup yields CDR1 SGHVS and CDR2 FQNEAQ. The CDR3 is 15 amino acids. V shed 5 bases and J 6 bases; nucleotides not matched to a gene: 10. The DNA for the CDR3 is TGTGCCAGCAGCACCGGACAGGGCAGGTCGGATACGCAGTATTTT. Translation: CASSTGQGRSDTQYF.

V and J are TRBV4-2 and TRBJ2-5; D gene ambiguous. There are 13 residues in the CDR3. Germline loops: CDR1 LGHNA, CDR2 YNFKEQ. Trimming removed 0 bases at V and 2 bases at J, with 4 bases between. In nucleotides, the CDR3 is TGTGCCAGCAGCCAAGACAGACAAGAGACCCAGTACTTC. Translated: CASSQDRQETQYF.